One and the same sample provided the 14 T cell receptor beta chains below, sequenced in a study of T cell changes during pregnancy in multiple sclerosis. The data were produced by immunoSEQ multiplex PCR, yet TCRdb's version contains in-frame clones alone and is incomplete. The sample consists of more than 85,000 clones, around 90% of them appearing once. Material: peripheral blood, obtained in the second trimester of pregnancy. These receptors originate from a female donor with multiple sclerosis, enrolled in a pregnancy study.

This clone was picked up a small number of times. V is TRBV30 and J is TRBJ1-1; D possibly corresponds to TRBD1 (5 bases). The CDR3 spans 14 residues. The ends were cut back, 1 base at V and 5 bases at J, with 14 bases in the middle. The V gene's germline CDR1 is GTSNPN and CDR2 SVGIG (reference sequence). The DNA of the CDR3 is TGTGCCTGGAGTGCACAGGTTGGGCGAACTGAAGCTTTCTTT. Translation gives CAWSAQVGRTEAFF.

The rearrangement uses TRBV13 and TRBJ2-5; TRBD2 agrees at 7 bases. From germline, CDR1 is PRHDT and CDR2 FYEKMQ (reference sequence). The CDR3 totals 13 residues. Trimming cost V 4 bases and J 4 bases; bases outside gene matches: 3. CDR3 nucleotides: TGTGCCAGCAGCTGGACTAGTCGAGAGACCCAGTACTTC. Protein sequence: CASSWTSRETQYF.

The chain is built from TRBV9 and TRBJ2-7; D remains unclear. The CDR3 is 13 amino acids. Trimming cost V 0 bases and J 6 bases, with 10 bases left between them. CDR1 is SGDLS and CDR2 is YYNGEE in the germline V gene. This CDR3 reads CASSVDPPGEQYF. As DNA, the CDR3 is TGTGCCAGCAGCGTAGATCCCCCCGGCGAGCAGTACTTC. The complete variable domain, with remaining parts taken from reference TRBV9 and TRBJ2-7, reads DSGVTQTPKHLITATGQRVTLRCSPRSGDLSVYWYQQSLDQGLQFLIQYYNGEERAKGNILERFSAQQFPDLHSELNLSSLELGDSALYFCASSVDPPGEQYFGPGTRLTVT.

The CDR3 DNA reads TGTGCCAGCAGCGTAGAGGGACAGGGGAACACCATATATTTT. Translating it yields CASSVEGQGNTIYF. The V and J genes are TRBV9 and TRBJ1-3, with 10 bases that match TRBD1. Germline CDR1 is SGDLS and CDR2 is YYNGEE. V lost 0 bases, J lost 7 bases, and 1 base stayed unmatched. This CDR3 region has 14 residues.

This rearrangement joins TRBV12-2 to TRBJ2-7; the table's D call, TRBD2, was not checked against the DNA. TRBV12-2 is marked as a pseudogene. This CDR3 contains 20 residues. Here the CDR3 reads CASRLCPDILSGGSSYEQYF. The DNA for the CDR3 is TGTGCAAGTCGCTTATGTCCCGATATACTTAGCGGGGGGAGCTCCTACGAGCAGTACTTC.

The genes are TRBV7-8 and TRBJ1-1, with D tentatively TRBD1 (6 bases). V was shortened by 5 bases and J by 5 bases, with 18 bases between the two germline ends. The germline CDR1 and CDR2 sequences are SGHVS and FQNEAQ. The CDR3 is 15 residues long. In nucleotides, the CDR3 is TGTGCCAGCAGCACCGCACAGGGTCTGGGGACTGAAGCTTTCTTT. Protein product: CASSTAQGLGTEAFF.

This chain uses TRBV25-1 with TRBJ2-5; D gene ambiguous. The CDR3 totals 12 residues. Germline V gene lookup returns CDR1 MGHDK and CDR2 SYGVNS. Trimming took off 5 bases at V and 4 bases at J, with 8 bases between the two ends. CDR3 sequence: CASSRFGETQYF. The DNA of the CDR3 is TGTGCCAGCAGTCGGTTTGGAGAGACCCAGTACTTC. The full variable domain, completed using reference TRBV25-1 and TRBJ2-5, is EADIYQTPRYLVIGTGKKITLECSQTMGHDKMYWYQQDPGMELHLIHYSYGVNSTEKGDLSSESTVSRIRTEHFPLTLESARPSHTSQYLCASSRFGETQYFGPGTRLLVL.

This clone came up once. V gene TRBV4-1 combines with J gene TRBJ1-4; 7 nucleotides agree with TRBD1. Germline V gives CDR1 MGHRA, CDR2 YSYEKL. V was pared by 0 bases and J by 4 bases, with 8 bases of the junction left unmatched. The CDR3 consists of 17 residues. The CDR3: CASSQDRAGTDNEKLFF. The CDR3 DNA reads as TGCGCCAGCAGCCAAGATAGGGCGGGGACAGATAATGAAAAACTGTTTTTT.

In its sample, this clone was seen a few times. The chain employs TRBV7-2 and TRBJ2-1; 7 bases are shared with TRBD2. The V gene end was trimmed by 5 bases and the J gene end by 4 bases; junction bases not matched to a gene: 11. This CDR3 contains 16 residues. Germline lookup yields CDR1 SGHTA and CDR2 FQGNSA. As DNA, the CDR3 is TGTGCCAGCAGCCCCCCGGGTATCGGGGGGTACAATGAGCAGTTCTTC. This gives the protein CASSPPGIGGYNEQFF.

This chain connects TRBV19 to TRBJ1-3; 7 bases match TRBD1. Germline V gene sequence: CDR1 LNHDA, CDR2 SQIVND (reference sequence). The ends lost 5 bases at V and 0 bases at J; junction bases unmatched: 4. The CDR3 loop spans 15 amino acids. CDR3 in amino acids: CASSAGQPSGNTIYF. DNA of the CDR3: TGTGCCAGTAGTGCGGGACAGCCCTCTGGAAACACCATATATTTT. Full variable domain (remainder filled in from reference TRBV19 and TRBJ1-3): DGGITQSPKYLFRKEGQNVTLSCEQNLNHDAMYWYRQDPGQGLRLIYYSQIVNDFQKGDIAEGYSVSREKKESFPLTVTSAQKNPTAFYLCASSAGQPSGNTIYFGEGSWLTVV.

CDR3 loop: CASFKDRGQFF. DNA for the CDR3: TGTGCCAGCTTTAAAGACAGGGGACAGTTCTTC. The chain recombines TRBV6-1 with TRBJ2-1; 8 nucleotides match TRBD1. The CDR3 spans 11 residues. J was trimmed by 13 bases and V by 8 bases; bases with no gene match: 7. Germline values: CDR1 MNHNS, CDR2 SASEGT.

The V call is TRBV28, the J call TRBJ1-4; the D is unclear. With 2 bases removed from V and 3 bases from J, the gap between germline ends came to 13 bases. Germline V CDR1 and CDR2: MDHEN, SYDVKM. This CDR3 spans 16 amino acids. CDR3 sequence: CASSLQLSSSNEKLFF. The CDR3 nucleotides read TGTGCCAGCAGTTTACAGTTATCCTCTTCTAATGAAAAACTGTTTTTT.

CDR3 in amino acids: CASSGGQAWDTQYF. The CDR3 DNA is TGTGCCAGCAGCGGCGGACAGGCCTGGGATACGCAGTATTTT. The chain employs TRBV9 and TRBJ2-3; 7 nucleotides agree with TRBD1. Germline loops: CDR1 SGDLS, CDR2 YYNGEE. The CDR3 length is 14 residues. V lost 3 bases to trimming and J lost 6 bases; unmatched junction nucleotides: 7.

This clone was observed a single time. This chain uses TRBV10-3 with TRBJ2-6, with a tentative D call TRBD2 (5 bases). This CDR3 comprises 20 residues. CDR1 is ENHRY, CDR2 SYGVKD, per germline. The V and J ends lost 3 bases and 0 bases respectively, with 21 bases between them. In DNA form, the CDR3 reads TGTGCCATCAGTGATCCCGCACCCGGAGGCTCCGGCTCTGGGGCCAACGTCCTGACTTTC. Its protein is CAISDPAPGGSGSGANVLTF.